This TCR beta chain derives from a study of blood T cell repertoires in COVID-19. Turning to the study itself: From the United States, Italy and Spain came samples of acute and convalescent COVID-19. The analysed material was cDNA or gDNA that came from T cells, B-cell-depleted T cells, or PBMCs.

As originally analysed: Amplified reference gene primers provided the basis for estimating nucleated cell counts. Clones were read by immunoSEQ multiplex PCR, and TCRdb kept only the in-frame ones, dropping some. V, J and clone size are taken as reported in that table, and D and trimming were inferred from the DNA itself. This sample has fewer than 250,000 clones; 92% occur once, and the top ten carry approximately 1.2%. Germline V gene lookup returns CDR1 MDHEN and CDR2 SYDVKM. This CDR3 region has 12 residues. The chain has TRBV28 and TRBJ2-2, with TRBD1 matching over 7 bases. The sample consisted of peripheral blood. This TCR was recovered from a man aged 25-40 years with acute or convalescent COVID-19. CDR3 loop: CTTGLGTGELFF. Here the CDR3 DNA reads TGTACGACAGGGTTAGGAACCGGGGAGCTGTTTTTT.